A single sample is the source of the 24 T cell receptor beta chains below, sequenced in a study of shared clonotypes between healthy human individuals. TCRdb's copy holds only in-frame clones and misses some; the assay was immunoSEQ multiplex PCR. The sample records about 600,000 clones, around 77% being singletons. Sequenced input: PBMCs. The receptors stem from a woman aged 35 to 49 in good health. Some clones in this sample may be carry-over from other donors' samples.

This chain joins TRBV5-1 and TRBJ2-1; a possible D gene is TRBD1 (5 bases). The CDR3 sequence is 14 residues long. V was trimmed by 0 bases and J by 8 bases, leaving 12 bases between them. Germline V CDR1 and CDR2: SGHRS, YFSETQ. The DNA for the CDR3 is TGCGCCAGCAGCTTGGGGGGCACAGGCGATGAGCAGTTCTTC. It is translated as CASSLGGTGDEQFF.

The chain links TRBV28 to TRBJ2-3; D may match TRBD1 or TRBD2 (5 bases each). Trimming removed 7 bases from V and 6 bases from J, with 23 bases in between. Germline lookup yields CDR1 MDHEN and CDR2 SYDVKM. This CDR3 has 16 amino acids. The CDR3 DNA follows: TGTGCCAGCAATCTCCCCGGGGCATGGCGGATCGATACGCAGTATTTT. Translation: CASNLPGAWRIDTQYF. The variable domain in full, with the rest retrieved from reference TRBV28 and TRBJ2-3, is DVKVTQSSRYLVKRTGEKVFLECVQDMDHENMFWYRQDPGLGLRLIYFSYDVKMKEKGDIPEGYSVSREKKERFSLILESASTNQTSMYLCASNLPGAWRIDTQYFGPGTRLTVL.

This clone was detected once. V is TRBV5-1 and J is TRBJ2-6; possible D gene TRBD1, 6 bases. V lost 8 bases and J 4 bases, leaving 13 bases between the germline ends. The CDR3 is 14 amino acids. Germline values: CDR1 SGHRS, CDR2 YFSETQ. Here the CDR3 reads CASQQGAGANVLTF. Written as DNA, the CDR3 is TGCGCCAGTCAACAGGGTGCCGGGGCCAACGTCCTGACTTTC. The full variable domain, with the rest looked up from reference TRBV5-1 and TRBJ2-6, is KAGVTQTPRYLIKTRGQQVTLSCSPISGHRSVSWYQQTPGQGLQFLFEYFSETQRNKGNFPGRFSGRQFSNSRSEMNVSTLELGDSALYLCASQQGAGANVLTFGAGSRLTVL.

The chain carries TRBV18 and TRBJ1-1; D is unclear. This CDR3 contains 13 residues. V shed 3 bases and J shed 1 base, with 6 bases lying between them. From germline, CDR1 is KGHSH and CDR2 LQKENI. In DNA, the CDR3 is TGTGCCAGCTCACCCGCGGCGAACACTGAAGCTTTCTTT. Translating it yields CASSPAANTEAFF.

This clone has just a few counts. The V call is TRBV28, the J call TRBJ2-7, with D possibly being TRBD1 or TRBD2 (6 bases each). Germline V gene lookup returns CDR1 MDHEN and CDR2 SYDVKM. Trimming cost V 2 bases and J 4 bases, with 15 bases left between them. The CDR3 runs 15 residues. This chain's CDR3 is CASSLGGGNPYEQYF. The CDR3, as DNA: TGTGCCAGCAGTTTAGGGGGCGGGAACCCTTACGAGCAGTACTTC.

J is TRBJ2-3 and V is TRBV5-1, with D unclear. The germline V gene has CDR1 SGHRS and CDR2 YFSETQ. The CDR3 covers 13 residues. V was shortened by 4 bases and J by 4 bases, with 10 bases between the two germline ends. CDR3 DNA: TGCGCCAGCAGCGACGGACCGTCAGATACGCAGTATTTT. Amino acid sequence: CASSDGPSDTQYF. The variable domain in full, with the rest retrieved from reference TRBV5-1 and TRBJ2-3, is KAGVTQTPRYLIKTRGQQVTLSCSPISGHRSVSWYQQTPGQGLQFLFEYFSETQRNKGNFPGRFSGRQFSNSRSEMNVSTLELGDSALYLCASSDGPSDTQYFGPGTRLTVL.

Turning to this clone: Possible read error: a much larger clone is one base away. This CDR3 is missing its conserved last phenylalanine or tryptophan, likely due to a read error. The chain combines TRBV29-1 with TRBJ1-2, with TRBD1 matching 12 bases. The germline V gene has CDR1 SQVTM and CDR2 ANQGSEA. V shed 4 bases, J shed 4 bases, and the junction held 7 bases outside the gene matches. The CDR3 covers 15 residues. CDR3 DNA sequence: TGCAGCGTTGGGGGACAGGGGGCGCGCGGCTATGGCTACACCTTA. Translating it yields CSVGGQGARGYGYTL.

This chain joins TRBV7-2 and TRBJ2-1; D gene ambiguous. This CDR3 contains 13 residues. V gave up 3 bases and J gave up 6 bases, with 9 bases separating them. The germline V gene encodes CDR1 SGHTA and CDR2 FQGNSA. The CDR3 DNA sequence: TGTGCCAGCAGCTTTGGCAGACTCAATGAGCAGTTCTTC. Protein sequence: CASSFGRLNEQFF.

The rearrangement joins TRBV2 to TRBJ2-3; 10 positions match TRBD2. This CDR3 spans 14 amino acids. V trimming: 6 bases; J trimming: 7 bases; junction bases outside the gene matches: 7. Per germline, CDR1 SNHLY and CDR2 FYNNEI. CDR3: CASSLGTSVNTQYF. The DNA of the CDR3 is TGTGCCAGCAGCCTCGGGACTAGCGTAAATACGCAGTATTTT. Based on the CDR3 plus reference TRBV2 and TRBJ2-3, the full variable domain is EPEVTQTPSHQVTQMGQEVILRCVPISNHLYFYWYRQILGQKVEFLVSFYNNEISEKSEIFDDQFSVERPDGSNFTLKIRSTKLEDSAMYFCASSLGTSVNTQYFGPGTRLTVL.

The genes are TRBV11-2 and TRBJ2-7, with TRBD2 identical over 8 bases. This CDR3 is 12 amino acids long. The J segment lost 6 bases and the V segment lost 5 bases, leaving 3 bases of the junction unmatched. Germline V CDR1 and CDR2: SGHAT, FQNNGV. CDR3 coding DNA: TGTGCCAGCAGCCCGGGACTAGGCGAGCAGTACTTC. This codes for CASSPGLGEQYF.

The J gene is TRBJ1-1, the V gene TRBV27; the D gene is possibly TRBD1 (5 bases). The CDR3 is 13 residues long. The germline V gene has CDR1 MNHEY and CDR2 SMNVEV (reference sequence). V was shortened by 3 bases and J by 2 bases, with 7 bases between the two germline ends. This CDR3 is CASSFQGNTEAFF. As DNA, the CDR3 is TGTGCCAGCAGTTTCCAGGGTAACACTGAAGCTTTCTTT.

This clone was observed a handful of times. The chain uses TRBV4-1 and TRBJ1-1; 8 bases line up with TRBD1. Germline lookup yields CDR1 MGHRA and CDR2 YSYEKL. The CDR3 spans 13 residues. The J segment lost 1 base and the V segment lost 8 bases, leaving 3 bases of the junction unmatched. CDR3 sequence (DNA): TGCGCCAGCCGGGGGACAGGGAACACTGAAGCTTTCTTT. Translated: CASRGTGNTEAFF.

Points on this clone: A much larger clone differs from this one at a single base, so this may be a read error. The chain couples TRBV11-2 to TRBJ2-3; D may correspond to TRBD1 or TRBD2 (5 bases each). The CDR3 extends over 14 amino acids. Germline V CDR1 and CDR2: SGHAT, FQNNGV. Trimming stripped 1 base from V and 1 base from J, with 6 bases between. Here the CDR3 reads CASSLVGGTDTQYF. The CDR3 bases are TGTGCCAGCAGCTTAGTGGGGGGCACAGATACGCAGTATTTT.

The chain is built from TRBV30 and TRBJ1-6; D gene uncertain. The CDR3 is 14 residues long. The V end lost 0 bases, the J end lost 6 bases, and 9 bases lay between the germline ends. From germline, CDR1 is GTSNPN and CDR2 SVGIG (reference sequence). CDR3 in amino acids: CAWSVLSLNSPLHF. Written as DNA, the CDR3 is TGTGCCTGGAGTGTACTCAGCCTTAATTCACCCCTCCACTTT. Drawing the rest from reference TRBV30 and TRBJ1-6, the complete variable domain is SQTIHQWPATLVQPVGSPLSLECTVEGTSNPNLYWYRQAAGRGLQLLFYSVGIGQISSEVPQNLSASRPQDRQFILSSKKLLLSDSGFYLCAWSVLSLNSPLHFGNGTRLTVT.

V usage is TRBV9 and J usage is TRBJ2-3; D may be TRBD2 (6 bases). In germline, CDR1 is SGDLS, CDR2 YYNGEE. The CDR3 has 17 residues. Trimming pared 0 bases from V and 0 bases from J, leaving 14 bases between. CDR3 nucleotide sequence: TGTGCCAGCAGCGTAGACGGGCGGAGCGGGAGCACAGATACGCAGTATTTT. Protein sequence: CASSVDGRSGSTDTQYF.

This clone was detected a few times. This chain links TRBV20-1 with TRBJ2-7; D is tentatively TRBD1 or TRBD2 (6 bases each). Trimming took off 4 bases at V and 9 bases at J, with 10 bases between the two ends. Germline CDR1 and CDR2: DFQATT and SNEGSKA (reference sequence). This CDR3 spans 10 amino acids. The CDR3 nucleotides read TGCAGTGCTAAGGGGGGAGCGCAGTACTTC. Translating it yields CSAKGGAQYF.

This clone was picked up a small number of times. This chain joins TRBV9 and TRBJ2-5, with 8 bases aligning to TRBD1. This CDR3 contains 14 residues. The junction had 8 bases not matched to a gene; V was cut back by 4 bases and J by 6 bases. In germline, CDR1 is SGDLS, CDR2 YYNGEE. CDR3 amino acids: CASSPRTGTKTQYF. CDR3 DNA sequence: TGTGCCAGCAGCCCGCGGACAGGGACGAAGACCCAGTACTTC.

The chain employs TRBV30 and TRBJ1-2, with 7 positions matching TRBD1. The CDR3 covers 12 residues. The trim removed 4 bases at V and 4 bases at J, leaving 3 bases unmatched. The germline gives CDR1 GTSNPN, CDR2 SVGIG (reference sequence). The CDR3 region is CAWTRGAYGYTF. The CDR3 DNA follows: TGTGCCTGGACCAGGGGGGCCTATGGCTACACCTTC.

The rearrangement uses TRBV5-4 and TRBJ2-3, with 10 bases aligning to TRBD2. CDR1 and CDR2 from the germline V gene are SGHNT and YYREEE (reference sequence). V trimming: 0 bases; J trimming: 4 bases; junction bases outside the gene matches: 5. This CDR3 has 16 amino acids. CDR3 nucleotide sequence: TGTGCCAGCAGCTTGGAGCCAGGACTAGCGGCAGATACGCAGTATTTT. Translated, it gives CASSLEPGLAADTQYF.

This clone was found a few times. The chain uses TRBV7-3 and TRBJ2-7; D is possibly TRBD2 (6 bases). Germline V gene lookup returns CDR1 SGHTA and CDR2 FQGTGA. This CDR3 has 14 amino acids. Trimming removed 1 base from V and 5 bases from J, with 12 bases in between. This chain's CDR3 is CASSLMGGLDEQYF. The DNA of the CDR3 is TGTGCCAGCAGCTTAATGGGGGGTCTTGACGAGCAGTACTTC.

This chain connects TRBV18 to TRBJ2-1; 8 positions agree with TRBD1. Germline V lookup: CDR1 KGHSH, CDR2 LQKENI. The CDR3 is made up of 17 amino acids. After removal of 4 bases from V and 0 bases from J, the junction contained 8 bases not matched to a gene. CDR3 DNA sequence: TGTGCCAGCTCACGGACAGGGCTCGTGAGCTCCTACAATGAGCAGTTCTTC. It specifies CASSRTGLVSSYNEQFF.

This chain links TRBV27 with TRBJ2-1; TRBD1 matches 10 bases. The CDR3 spans 17 residues. Germline V CDR1 and CDR2: MNHEY, SMNVEV (reference sequence). V shed 2 bases and J 3 bases; nucleotides not matched to a gene: 7. CDR3 in amino acids: CASSLGIGTGVYNEQFF. The CDR3, as DNA: TGTGCCAGCAGTTTAGGGATTGGGACAGGGGTCTACAATGAGCAGTTCTTC.

The chain joins TRBV9 to TRBJ2-2; the match to TRBD2 covers 12 bases. CDR1 and CDR2 from the germline V gene are SGDLS and YYNGEE. This CDR3 has 16 amino acids. V was pared by 2 bases and J by 5 bases, with 4 bases of the junction left unmatched. CDR3 residues: CASSVVGTSGTGELFF. As DNA, the CDR3 is TGTGCCAGCAGCGTTGTAGGGACTAGCGGGACCGGGGAGCTGTTTTTT.

The chain uses TRBV30 and TRBJ1-1; perhaps TRBD1 as D (5 bases). CDR1 and CDR2 (germline): GTSNPN, SVGIG (reference sequence). The CDR3 runs 14 residues. V lost 0 bases and J 1 base, leaving 9 bases between the germline ends. The CDR3 bases are TGTGCCTGGAGTGTTGACAGTCAGAACACTGAAGCTTTCTTT. This encodes CAWSVDSQNTEAFF.